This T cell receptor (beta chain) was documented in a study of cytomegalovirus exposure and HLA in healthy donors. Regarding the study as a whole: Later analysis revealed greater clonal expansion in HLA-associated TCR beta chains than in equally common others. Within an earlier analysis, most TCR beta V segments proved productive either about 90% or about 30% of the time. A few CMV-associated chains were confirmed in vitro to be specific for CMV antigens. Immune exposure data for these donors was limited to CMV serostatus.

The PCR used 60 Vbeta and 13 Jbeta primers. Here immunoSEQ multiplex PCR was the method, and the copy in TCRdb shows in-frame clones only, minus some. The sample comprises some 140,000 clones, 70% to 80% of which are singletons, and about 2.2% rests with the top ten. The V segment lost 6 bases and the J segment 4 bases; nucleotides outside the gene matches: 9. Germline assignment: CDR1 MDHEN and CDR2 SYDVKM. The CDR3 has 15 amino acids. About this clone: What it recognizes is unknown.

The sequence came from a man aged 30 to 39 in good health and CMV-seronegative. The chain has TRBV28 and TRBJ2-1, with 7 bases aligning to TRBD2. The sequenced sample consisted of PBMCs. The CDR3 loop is CASRPGLVGYNEQFF. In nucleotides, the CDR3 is TGTGCCAGCAGACCTGGACTAGTGGGTTACAATGAGCAGTTCTTC.